This T cell receptor (beta chain) was recovered during a study of T cells in Graves' hyperthyroidism and ophthalmopathy. Study-level information: At the time of initial diagnosis and before any treatment, peripheral blood was collected.

CDR1 and CDR2 from the germline V gene are MDHEN and SYDVKM. V was clipped by 5 bases and J by 5 bases; unmatched bases: 8. The CDR3 is 15 amino acids. TCR beta CDR3 region amplification was performed from RNA transcripts. First-round RT-PCR of the TCR CDR3 relied on the HTBI primer set. Each CDR3 protein gets one entry after TCRdb re-called the multiplex PCR reads with MiXCR. Seen here are about 600,000 distinct CDR3 sequences, approximately 15% observed once, and the top ten hold roughly 3.5%. Duration under 3 months, a NOSPECS grade of at least 4, and a Clinical Activity Score of at least 3 characterized the ophthalmopathy patients. PBMCs were collected from an approximately 9.3 ml volume of fresh peripheral blood. This clonotype was detected ten times or more. Its antigen is still unknown. Overall study results and limits: Blood also carried most thyroid clonotypes expanded above 0.001.

The specimen sequenced was blood. J is TRBJ1-4 and V is TRBV28; TRBD1 agrees at 7 bases. The clonotype was recovered from a woman in her forties with Graves' ophthalmopathy. The CDR3 bases are TGTGCCAGCAGTGCGGGACAGTCCACAAATGAAAAACTGTTTTTT. Protein product: CASSAGQSTNEKLFF.